Listed below are T cell receptor beta chains from one sample, sequenced in a study of T-cell reconstitution after alpha-beta-depleted transplantation in children. TCRdb re-called the PCR reads with MiXCR, one entry per CDR3 protein. The sample holds roughly 82,000 distinct CDR3 sequences, approximately 14% seen once. Sequencing used PBMCs, mostly from graft donor cells, obtained 180 days after TCRalphabeta/CD19-depleted stem cell transplant. These receptors came from a male patient aged 2 to 9 who had a stem cell transplant for acute lymphoblastic leukemia, so the T cells may come from the graft donor. The CDR3 runs from the conserved cysteine through the conserved F or W. Fields, in order: clone size, J gene, D gene, V gene, CDR3 protein, CDR3 DNA. A D gene is named only where the DNA matches it firmly. Rows give clone size only sometimes, using once, few, many, or a class for an expanded clone.

clone_size: few
j_call: TRBJ1-5
d_call: -
v_call: TRBV6-5
cdr3_aa: CASSYSGTGNQPQHF
cdr3_nt: TGTGCCAGCAGTTACTCTGGGACGGGGAATCAGCCCCAGCATTTT

clone_size: few
j_call: TRBJ2-6
d_call: -
v_call: TRBV5-1
cdr3_aa: CASSFSGLSGANVLTF
cdr3_nt: TGCGCCAGCAGCTTTTCAGGGCTCTCTGGGGCCAACGTCCTGACTTTC

clone_size: few
j_call: TRBJ2-1
d_call: -
v_call: TRBV6-5
cdr3_aa: CASSYQVSYNEQFF
cdr3_nt: TGTGCCAGCAGTTACCAGGTCTCCTACAATGAGCAGTTCTTC

clone_size: many
j_call: TRBJ1-5
d_call: -
v_call: TRBV7-2
cdr3_aa: CASSQVGHQPQHF
cdr3_nt: TGTGCCAGCAGCCAGGTAGGGCATCAGCCCCAGCATTTT

clone_size: -
j_call: TRBJ2-1
d_call: -
v_call: TRBV6-6
cdr3_aa: CASSYNEQFF
cdr3_nt: TGTGCCAGCAGTTACAATGAGCAGTTCTTC

clone_size: few
j_call: TRBJ2-3
d_call: TRBD2
v_call: TRBV11-2
cdr3_aa: CASSALPGLAGGGPTDTQYF
cdr3_nt: TGTGCCAGCAGCGCACTTCCGGGACTAGCGGGAGGGGGGCCCACAGATACGCAGTATTTT

clone_size: -
j_call: TRBJ2-2
d_call: -
v_call: TRBV7-9
cdr3_aa: CASSLDGGPTGELFF
cdr3_nt: TGTGCCAGCAGCTTGGACGGGGGCCCGACCGGGGAGCTGTTTTTT

clone_size: -
j_call: TRBJ2-2
d_call: -
v_call: TRBV30
cdr3_aa: CAWTGSWSGELFF
cdr3_nt: TGTGCCTGGACAGGGAGTTGGTCCGGGGAGCTGTTTTTT

clone_size: few
j_call: TRBJ2-3
d_call: -
v_call: TRBV5-5
cdr3_aa: CASSLALGQDTQYF
cdr3_nt: TGTGCCAGCAGCTTGGCCTTAGGGCAAGATACGCAGTATTTT

clone_size: medium-sized
j_call: TRBJ2-7
d_call: TRBD2
v_call: TRBV29-1
cdr3_aa: CSVAGLAASYEQYF
cdr3_nt: TGCAGCGTCGCGGGACTAGCGGCCTCCTACGAGCAGTACTTC

clone_size: -
j_call: TRBJ2-3
d_call: -
v_call: TRBV6-5
cdr3_aa: CASSFRGLSITDTQYF
cdr3_nt: TGTGCCAGCAGTTTCCGGGGGTTATCTATCACAGATACGCAGTATTTT

clone_size: -
j_call: TRBJ2-7
d_call: TRBD1
v_call: TRBV11-1
cdr3_aa: CASSSGTGSIPPLWEQYF
cdr3_nt: TGTGCCAGCAGCTCCGGGACAGGCTCTATCCCTCCCTTATGGGAGCAGTACTTC

clone_size: few
j_call: TRBJ1-1
d_call: -
v_call: TRBV12-3/TRBV12-4
cdr3_aa: CASSSTKAREDRRRAFF
cdr3_nt: TGTGCCAGCAGTTCCACCAAGGCCCGGGAAGACCGCCGGAGAGCTTTCTTT

clone_size: -
j_call: TRBJ2-3
d_call: TRBD2
v_call: TRBV4-2
cdr3_aa: CASSKTSGGTDTQYF
cdr3_nt: TGTGCCAGCAGCAAGACTAGCGGGGGCACAGATACGCAGTATTTT

clone_size: -
j_call: TRBJ1-1
d_call: -
v_call: TRBV19
cdr3_aa: CASTAGGVNTEAFF
cdr3_nt: TGTGCCAGCACCGCTGGAGGGGTGAACACTGAAGCTTTCTTT

clone_size: -
j_call: TRBJ2-1
d_call: TRBD2
v_call: TRBV11-3
cdr3_aa: CASSKTGGTNEQFF
cdr3_nt: TGTGCCAGCTCAAAAACGGGAGGGACCAATGAGCAGTTCTTC

clone_size: -
j_call: TRBJ1-5
d_call: -
v_call: TRBV5-1
cdr3_aa: CASSPSGGREVGQPQHF
cdr3_nt: TGCGCCAGCAGCCCATCGGGGGGCAGGGAAGTCGGTCAGCCCCAGCATTTT

clone_size: few
j_call: TRBJ2-4
d_call: TRBD1
v_call: TRBV27
cdr3_aa: CASRITGAAKNIQYF
cdr3_nt: TGTGCCAGCAGAATAACAGGGGCAGCCAAAAACATTCAGTACTTC

clone_size: once
j_call: TRBJ1-1
d_call: -
v_call: TRBV24-1
cdr3_aa: CATSDYRERTEAFF
cdr3_nt: TGTGCCACCAGTGATTACAGGGAGAGGACTGAAGCTTTCTTT

clone_size: few
j_call: TRBJ2-7
d_call: -
v_call: TRBV5-1
cdr3_aa: CASSFDRPRGTYEQYF
cdr3_nt: TGCGCCAGCAGTTTCGATCGCCCCAGGGGCACCTACGAGCAGTACTTC

clone_size: few
j_call: TRBJ2-3
d_call: TRBD2
v_call: TRBV29-1
cdr3_aa: CSVTGGRAADTQYF
cdr3_nt: TGCAGCGTGACAGGCGGGAGGGCCGCAGATACGCAGTATTTT

clone_size: few
j_call: TRBJ2-4
d_call: -
v_call: TRBV9
cdr3_aa: CASSVVSKNIQYF
cdr3_nt: TGTGCCAGCAGCGTAGTTTCCAAAAACATTCAGTACTTC